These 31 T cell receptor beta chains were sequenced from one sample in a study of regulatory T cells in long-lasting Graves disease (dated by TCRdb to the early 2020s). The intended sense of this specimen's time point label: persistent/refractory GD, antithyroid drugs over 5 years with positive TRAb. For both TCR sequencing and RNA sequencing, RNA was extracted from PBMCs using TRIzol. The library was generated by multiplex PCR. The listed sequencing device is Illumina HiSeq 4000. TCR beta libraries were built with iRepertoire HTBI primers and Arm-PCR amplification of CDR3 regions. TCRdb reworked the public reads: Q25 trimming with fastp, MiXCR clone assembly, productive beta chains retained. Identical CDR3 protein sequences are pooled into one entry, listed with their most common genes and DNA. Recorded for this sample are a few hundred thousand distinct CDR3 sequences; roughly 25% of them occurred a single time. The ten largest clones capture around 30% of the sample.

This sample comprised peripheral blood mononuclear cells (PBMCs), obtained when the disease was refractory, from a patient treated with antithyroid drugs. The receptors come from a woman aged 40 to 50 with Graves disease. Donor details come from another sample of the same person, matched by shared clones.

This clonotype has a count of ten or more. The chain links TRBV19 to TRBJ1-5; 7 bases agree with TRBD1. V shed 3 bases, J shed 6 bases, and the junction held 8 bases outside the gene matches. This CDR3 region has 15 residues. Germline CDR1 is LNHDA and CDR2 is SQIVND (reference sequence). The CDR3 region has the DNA TGTGCCAGTAGTATCGACAGGGATCGGGCTCAGCCCCAGCATTTT. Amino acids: CASSIDRDRAQPQHF.

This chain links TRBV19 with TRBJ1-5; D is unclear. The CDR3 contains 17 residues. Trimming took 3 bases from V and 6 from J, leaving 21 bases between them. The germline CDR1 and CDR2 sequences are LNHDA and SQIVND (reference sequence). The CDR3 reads CASSIDRGWFNFQPQHF. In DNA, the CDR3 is TGTGCCAGTAGTATCGACCGGGGATGGTTTAATTTTCAGCCCCAGCATTTT.

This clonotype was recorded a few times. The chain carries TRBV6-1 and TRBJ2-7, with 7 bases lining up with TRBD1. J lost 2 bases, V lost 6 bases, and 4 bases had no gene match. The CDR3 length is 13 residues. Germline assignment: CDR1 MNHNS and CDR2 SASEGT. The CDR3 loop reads CASRAGTAYEQYF. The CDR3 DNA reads TGTGCCAGCAGGGCCGGGACAGCCTACGAGCAGTACTTC.

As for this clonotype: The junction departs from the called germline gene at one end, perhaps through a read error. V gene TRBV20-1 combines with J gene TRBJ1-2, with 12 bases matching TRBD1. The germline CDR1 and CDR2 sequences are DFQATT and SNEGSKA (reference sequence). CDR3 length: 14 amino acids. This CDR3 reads CSASGTGGNYGNTF. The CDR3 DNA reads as TGCAGTGCTAGTGGGACAGGGGGCAACTATGGCAACACCTTC.

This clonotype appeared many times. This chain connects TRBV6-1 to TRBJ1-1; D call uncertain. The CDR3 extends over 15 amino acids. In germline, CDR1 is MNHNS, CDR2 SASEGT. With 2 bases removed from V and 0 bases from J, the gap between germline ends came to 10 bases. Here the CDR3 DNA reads TGTGCCAGCAGTGAACGCTGGGGAATGAACACTGAAGCTTTCTTT. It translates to CASSERWGMNTEAFF.

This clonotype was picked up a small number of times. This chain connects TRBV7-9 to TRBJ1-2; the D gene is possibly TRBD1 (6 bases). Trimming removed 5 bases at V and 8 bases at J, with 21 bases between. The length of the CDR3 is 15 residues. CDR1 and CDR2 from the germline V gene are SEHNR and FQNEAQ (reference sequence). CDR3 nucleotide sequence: TGTGCCAGCAGCCCATCCGGACAGCCGACGGGGGGCTACACCTTC. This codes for CASSPSGQPTGGYTF.

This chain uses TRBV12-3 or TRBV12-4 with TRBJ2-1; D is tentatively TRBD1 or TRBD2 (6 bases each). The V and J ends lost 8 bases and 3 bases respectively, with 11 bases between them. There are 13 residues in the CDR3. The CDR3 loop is CASCGGLYNEQFF. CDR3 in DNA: TGTGCCAGCTGTGGGGGGCTCTACAATGAGCAGTTCTTC.

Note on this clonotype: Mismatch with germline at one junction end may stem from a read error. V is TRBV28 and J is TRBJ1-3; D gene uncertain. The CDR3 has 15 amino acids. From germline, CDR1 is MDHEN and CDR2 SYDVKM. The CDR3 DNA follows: TGTGCCAGCAGTTTACTCCCGAGCTCTGGAGACACCATATATTTT. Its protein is CASSLLPSSGDTIYF.

The CDR3 reads CASSPGQGAIYEQYF. The CDR3 coding sequence is TGTGCCAGCAGCCCGGGACAGGGGGCGATCTACGAGCAGTACTTC. This chain joins TRBV12-3 or TRBV12-4 and TRBJ2-7; 12 positions match TRBD1. Losses at the gene ends were 6 bases for V and 3 bases for J; bases not matched to a gene: 6. CDR3 length equals 15 residues.

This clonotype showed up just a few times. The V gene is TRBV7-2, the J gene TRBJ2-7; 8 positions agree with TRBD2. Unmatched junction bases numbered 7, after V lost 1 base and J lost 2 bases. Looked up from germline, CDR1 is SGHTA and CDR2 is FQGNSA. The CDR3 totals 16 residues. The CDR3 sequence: CASSLVPGGGPYEQYF. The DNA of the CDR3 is TGTGCCAGCAGCTTAGTTCCGGGAGGGGGGCCCTACGAGCAGTACTTC.

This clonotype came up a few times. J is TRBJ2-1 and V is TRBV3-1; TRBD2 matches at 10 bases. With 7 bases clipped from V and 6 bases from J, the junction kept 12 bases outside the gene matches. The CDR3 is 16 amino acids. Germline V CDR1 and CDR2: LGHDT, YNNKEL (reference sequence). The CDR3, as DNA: TGTGCCAGCACGTCGGCTAGCGGGAGTCGGTTCAATGAGCAGTTCTTC. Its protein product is CASTSASGSRFNEQFF.

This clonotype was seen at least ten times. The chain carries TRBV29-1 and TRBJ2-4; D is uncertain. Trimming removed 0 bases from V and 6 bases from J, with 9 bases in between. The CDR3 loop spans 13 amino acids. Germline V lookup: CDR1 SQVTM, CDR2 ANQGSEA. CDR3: CSVEEHARNIQYF. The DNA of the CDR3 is TGCAGCGTTGAAGAGCACGCAAGAAACATTCAGTACTTC.

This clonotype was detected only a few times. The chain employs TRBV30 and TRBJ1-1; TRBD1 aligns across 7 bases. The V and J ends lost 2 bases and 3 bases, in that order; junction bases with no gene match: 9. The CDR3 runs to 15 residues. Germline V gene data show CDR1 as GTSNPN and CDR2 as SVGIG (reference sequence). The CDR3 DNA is TGTGCCTGGAGTCCATATGAGGGGGCCTACACTGAAGCTTTCTTT. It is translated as CAWSPYEGAYTEAFF. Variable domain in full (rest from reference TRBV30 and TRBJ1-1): SQTIHQWPATLVQPVGSPLSLECTVEGTSNPNLYWYRQAAGRGLQLLFYSVGIGQISSEVPQNLSASRPQDRQFILSSKKLLLSDSGFYLCAWSPYEGAYTEAFFGQGTRLTVV.

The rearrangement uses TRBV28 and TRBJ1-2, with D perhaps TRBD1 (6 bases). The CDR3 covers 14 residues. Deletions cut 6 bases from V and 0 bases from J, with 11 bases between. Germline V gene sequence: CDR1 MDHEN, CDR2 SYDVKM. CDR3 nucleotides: TGTGCCAGCAGCCCGGGACAAACTAACTATGGCTACACCTTC. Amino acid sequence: CASSPGQTNYGYTF.

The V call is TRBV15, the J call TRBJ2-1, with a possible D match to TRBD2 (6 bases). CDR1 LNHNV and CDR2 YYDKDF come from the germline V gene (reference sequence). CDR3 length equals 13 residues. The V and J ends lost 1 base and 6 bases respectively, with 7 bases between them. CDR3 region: CATSRGLGNEQFF. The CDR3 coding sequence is TGTGCCACCAGCAGAGGACTAGGCAATGAGCAGTTCTTC.

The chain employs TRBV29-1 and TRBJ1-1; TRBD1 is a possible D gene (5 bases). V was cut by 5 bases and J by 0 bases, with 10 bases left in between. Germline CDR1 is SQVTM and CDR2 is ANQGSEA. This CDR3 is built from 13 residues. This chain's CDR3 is CSVSGGLNTEAFF. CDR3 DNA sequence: TGCAGCGTTTCGGGGGGATTGAACACTGAAGCTTTCTTT.

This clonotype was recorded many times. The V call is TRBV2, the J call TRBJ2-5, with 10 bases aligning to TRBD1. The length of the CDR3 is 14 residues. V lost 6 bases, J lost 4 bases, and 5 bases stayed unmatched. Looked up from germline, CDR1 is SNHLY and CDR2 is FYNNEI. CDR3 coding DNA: TGTGCCAGCAGCCTCCGGGACAGGGGAGAGACCCAGTACTTC. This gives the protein CASSLRDRGETQYF.

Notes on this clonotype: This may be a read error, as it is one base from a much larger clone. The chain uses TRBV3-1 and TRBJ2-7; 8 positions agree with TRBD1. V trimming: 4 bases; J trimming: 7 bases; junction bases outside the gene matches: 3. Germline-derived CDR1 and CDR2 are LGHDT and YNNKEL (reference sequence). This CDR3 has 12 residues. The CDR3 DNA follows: TGTGCCAGCAGCCGCCGGACAGGGGAGCAGTACTTC. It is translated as CASSRRTGEQYF.

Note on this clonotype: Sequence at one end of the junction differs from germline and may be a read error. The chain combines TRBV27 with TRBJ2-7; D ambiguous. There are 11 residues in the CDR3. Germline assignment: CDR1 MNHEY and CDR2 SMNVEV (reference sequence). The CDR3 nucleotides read TGTGTCAGCAGTTGGGGATACGAGCAGTACTTC. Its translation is CVSSWGYEQYF.

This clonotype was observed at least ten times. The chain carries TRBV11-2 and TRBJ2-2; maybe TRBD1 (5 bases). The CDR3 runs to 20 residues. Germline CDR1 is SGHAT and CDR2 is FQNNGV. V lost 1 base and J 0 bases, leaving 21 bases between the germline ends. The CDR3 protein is CASSLAYGQGTTANTGELFF. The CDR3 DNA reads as TGTGCCAGCAGCTTAGCCTATGGTCAGGGAACGACCGCGAACACCGGGGAGCTGTTTTTT. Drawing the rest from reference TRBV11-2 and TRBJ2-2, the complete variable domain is EAGVAQSPRYKIIEKRQSVAFWCNPISGHATLYWYQQILGQGPKLLIQFQNNGVVDDSQLPKDRFSAERLKGVDSTLKIQPAKLEDSAVYLCASSLAYGQGTTANTGELFFGEGSRLTVL.

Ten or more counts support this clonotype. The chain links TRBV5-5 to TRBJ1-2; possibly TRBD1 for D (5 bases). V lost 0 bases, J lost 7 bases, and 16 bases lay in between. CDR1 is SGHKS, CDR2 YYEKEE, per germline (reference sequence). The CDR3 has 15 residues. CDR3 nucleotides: TGTGCCAGCAGCTTGGAGGTCACAGGTATCAGTGGCTACACCTTC. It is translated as CASSLEVTGISGYTF.

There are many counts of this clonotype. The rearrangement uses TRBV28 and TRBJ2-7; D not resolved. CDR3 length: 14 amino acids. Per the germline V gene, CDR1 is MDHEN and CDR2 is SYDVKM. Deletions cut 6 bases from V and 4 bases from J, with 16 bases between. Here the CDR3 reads CASSMAVRKYEQYF. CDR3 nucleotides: TGTGCCAGCAGCATGGCCGTGAGAAAATACGAGCAGTACTTC.

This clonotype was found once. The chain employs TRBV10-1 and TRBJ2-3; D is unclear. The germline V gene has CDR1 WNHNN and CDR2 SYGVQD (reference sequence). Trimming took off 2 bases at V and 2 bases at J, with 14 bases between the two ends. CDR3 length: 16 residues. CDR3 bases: TGCGCCAGCAGTGAGCACGAAGGGCTAACCACAGATACGCAGTATTTT. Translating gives CASSEHEGLTTDTQYF.

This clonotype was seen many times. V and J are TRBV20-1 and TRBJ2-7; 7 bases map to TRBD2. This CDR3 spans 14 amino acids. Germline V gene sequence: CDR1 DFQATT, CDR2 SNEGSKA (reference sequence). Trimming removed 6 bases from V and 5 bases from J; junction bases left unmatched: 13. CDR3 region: CSARREGRTHEQYF. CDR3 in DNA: TGCAGTGCCCGGAGGGAGGGCCGAACTCACGAGCAGTACTTC.

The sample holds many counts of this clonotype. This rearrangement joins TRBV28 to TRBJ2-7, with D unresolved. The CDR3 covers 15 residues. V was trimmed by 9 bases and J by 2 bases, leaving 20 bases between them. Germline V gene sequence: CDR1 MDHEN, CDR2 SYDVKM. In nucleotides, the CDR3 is TGTGCCAGTGCGTTCTCCACCTGGGCCCCCTACGAGCAGTACTTC. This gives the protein CASAFSTWAPYEQYF.

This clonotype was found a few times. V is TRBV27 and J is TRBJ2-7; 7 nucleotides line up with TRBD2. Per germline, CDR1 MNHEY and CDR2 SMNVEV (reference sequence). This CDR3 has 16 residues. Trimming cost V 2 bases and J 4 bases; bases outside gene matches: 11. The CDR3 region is CASSLKSDLAAYEQYF. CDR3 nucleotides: TGTGCCAGCAGTTTAAAATCTGATCTAGCGGCGTACGAGCAGTACTTC.

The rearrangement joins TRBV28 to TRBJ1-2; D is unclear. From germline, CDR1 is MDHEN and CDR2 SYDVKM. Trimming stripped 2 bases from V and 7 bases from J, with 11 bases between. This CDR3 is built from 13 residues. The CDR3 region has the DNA TGTGCCAGCAGTTTAAATGGTCTCTTTGGCTACACCTTC. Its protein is CASSLNGLFGYTF.

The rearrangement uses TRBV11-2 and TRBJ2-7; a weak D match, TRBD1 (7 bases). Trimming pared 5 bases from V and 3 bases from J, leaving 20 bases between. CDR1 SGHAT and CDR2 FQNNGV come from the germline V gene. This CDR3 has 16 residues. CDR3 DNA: TGTGCCAGCAGCCCACTCAGGGGGGAGAAGAGCTACGAGCAGTACTTC. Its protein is CASSPLRGEKSYEQYF.

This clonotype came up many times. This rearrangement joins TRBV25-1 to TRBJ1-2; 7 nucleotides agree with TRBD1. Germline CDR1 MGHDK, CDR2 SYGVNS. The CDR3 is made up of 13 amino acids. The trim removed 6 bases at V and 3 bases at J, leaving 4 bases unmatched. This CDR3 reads CASRPGGDYGYTF. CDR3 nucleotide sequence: TGTGCCAGCAGGCCAGGGGGAGACTATGGCTACACCTTC.

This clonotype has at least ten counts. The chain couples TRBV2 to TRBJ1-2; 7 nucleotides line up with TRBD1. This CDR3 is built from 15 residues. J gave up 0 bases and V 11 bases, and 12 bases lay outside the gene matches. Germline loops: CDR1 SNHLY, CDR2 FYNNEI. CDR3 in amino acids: CAVRDSLFSNYGYTF. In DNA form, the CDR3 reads TGTGCCGTCCGGGACAGTCTTTTTTCTAACTATGGCTACACCTTC.

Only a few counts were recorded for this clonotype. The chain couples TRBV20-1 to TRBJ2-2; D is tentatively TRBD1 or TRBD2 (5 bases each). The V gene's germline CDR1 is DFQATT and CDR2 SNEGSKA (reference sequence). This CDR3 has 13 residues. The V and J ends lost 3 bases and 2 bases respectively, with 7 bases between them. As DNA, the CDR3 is TGCAGTGCTAGCGGGGCCAACACCGGGGAGCTGTTTTTT. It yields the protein CSASGANTGELFF.